Each of the 26 T cell receptor beta chains below was sequenced from the same sample in a study of CD4 and CD8 cells across lung adenocarcinoma regions listed by TCRdb under 2018. The library relied on PCR. Sequencing relied on a HiSeq X Ten. TCRdb trimmed the raw reads at Q25, called clones with MiXCR and kept productive beta chains. Under each unique CDR3 protein, matching rows form one entry showing the most common genes and DNA. A total of over 10,000 distinct CDR3 sequences appear in this sample, around three fifths of them only once. Together, the top ten hold about 37% of the sample. Specimen: CD8+ T cells from the margin of a lung tumor. The cell subset or site label, as the study defines it: tumor margin region. These receptors were obtained from a female donor with lung adenocarcinoma. The CD4 and CD8 labels of this study may be unreliable.

This clonotype has only a few counts. V gene TRBV6-1 combines with J gene TRBJ2-1; the match to TRBD2 covers 12 bases. Germline V gives CDR1 MNHNS, CDR2 SASEGT. CDR3 size: 17 residues. Trimming cost V 4 bases and J 5 bases; bases outside gene matches: 9. CDR3 sequence: CASSVGLAGFVHNEQFF. The CDR3, as DNA: TGTGCCAGCAGTGTTGGACTAGCGGGATTCGTCCACAATGAGCAGTTCTTC.

As regards this clonotype: The junction does not match germline at one end; this may be a read error. The rearrangement joins TRBV10-1 to TRBJ2-5; no firm D call. The CDR3 is made up of 14 amino acids. Germline CDR1 is WNHNN and CDR2 is SYGVQD (reference sequence). CDR3 DNA sequence: TGCGCCAGCAGTGAGATCCGGAACCAAGAGTCCCAGTACTTC. Translated: CASSEIRNQESQYF.

This rearrangement joins TRBV7-2 to TRBJ2-3, with D possibly TRBD2 on 5 matching bases. The germline CDR1 and CDR2 sequences are SGHTA and FQGNSA. The CDR3 length is 15 residues. This CDR3 reads CAASLGGRYTDTQYF. The CDR3 bases are TGTGCTGCGAGCCTAGGAGGCCGCTACACAGATACGCAGTATTTT. The variable domain in full, completed from reference TRBV7-2 and TRBJ2-3, reads GAGVSQSPSNKVTEKGKDVELRCDPISGHTALYWYRQSLGQGLEFLIYFQGNSAPDKSGLPSDRFSAERTGGSVSTLTIQRTQQEDSAVYLCAASLGGRYTDTQYFGPGTRLTVL.

V and J are TRBV30 and TRBJ2-1; TRBD2 might be the D (6 bases). Germline-derived CDR1 and CDR2 are GTSNPN and SVGIG (reference sequence). The V end was cut by 6 bases, the J end by 3 bases, with 15 bases between. The CDR3 contains 14 residues. CDR3 in DNA: TGTGCCTGCCGGAGCGGGCATTACTACAATGAGCAGTTCTTC. It is translated as CACRSGHYYNEQFF.

The J gene is TRBJ1-2, the V gene TRBV6-5; possibly TRBD1 for D (6 bases). V was trimmed by 0 bases and J by 4 bases, leaving 18 bases between them. CDR3 length: 17 amino acids. Germline CDR1 MNHEY, CDR2 SVGAGI. The CDR3 DNA follows: TGTGCCAGCAGTTACTCGACTGCCAGGAGGGGGTCCTATGGCTACACCTTC. Translation gives CASSYSTARRGSYGYTF.

V usage is TRBV4-2 and J usage is TRBJ2-1, with TRBD2 matching over 9 bases. The better agreement between TRBJ2-3 and the DNA end casts doubt on the J call. Germline-derived CDR1 and CDR2 are LGHNA and YNFKEQ. This CDR3 is 14 amino acids long. DNA of the CDR3: TGTGCGGGGAGCGGGGGGCCCGACAGAGATACGCAGTATTTT. It specifies CAGSGGPDRDTQYF.

This clonotype is large (0.1 to 1%) in the sample. V gene TRBV27 combines with J gene TRBJ2-1, with 10 bases matching TRBD2. CDR3 length: 15 amino acids. CDR1 is MNHEY, CDR2 SMNVEV, per germline (reference sequence). V gave up 5 bases and J gave up 2 bases; unmatched junction bases: 3. DNA for the CDR3: TGTGCCAGCAGTCGACTAGCGGGCACCTACAATGAGCAGTTCTTC. Protein: CASSRLAGTYNEQFF.

Points on this clonotype: One end of the junction does not line up with germline, which may come from a read error. The CDR3 coding sequence is TGTGCGGGGCACGGGGGGCGTGCCCAAGAGACTCAGTACTTC. Its translation: CAGHGGRAQETQYF. This chain connects TRBV6-1 to TRBJ2-5; possible D gene TRBD2, 7 bases. There are 14 residues in the CDR3. Germline V gene sequence: CDR1 MNHNS, CDR2 SASEGT.

The genes are TRBV7-2 and TRBJ1-6; D call uncertain. The length of the CDR3 is 12 residues. V dropped 4 bases and J dropped 10 bases, with 8 bases sitting between them. Germline values: CDR1 SGHTA, CDR2 FQGNSA. The CDR3 reads CTSSSRPSPLHF. The CDR3 region has the DNA TGTACCAGCAGCTCCCGTCCCTCACCCCTCCACTTT.

There are many counts of this clonotype. The chain has TRBV4-1 and TRBJ2-3; TRBD2 agrees at 11 bases. Per germline, CDR1 MGHRA and CDR2 YSYEKL. V dropped 1 base and J dropped 6; count of bases not matched to a gene: 18. CDR3 length equals 20 residues. In DNA form, the CDR3 reads TGCGCCAGCAGCCAAGGCAGCTACGGGAATACTAGCGGGGGCGGGGATACGCAGTATTTT. It codes for CASSQGSYGNTSGGGDTQYF.

The rearrangement links TRBV10-2 to TRBJ2-1; D is perhaps TRBD2 (5 bases). CDR1 WSHSY and CDR2 SAAADI come from the germline V gene. The CDR3 spans 11 residues. V lost 6 bases and J 7 bases, leaving 7 bases between the germline ends. The CDR3 protein is CASRTGNEQFF. The CDR3 coding sequence is TGCGCCAGCAGGACGGGGAATGAGCAGTTCTTC.

The chain carries TRBV6-1 and TRBJ2-1; D might be TRBD1 (5 bases). Germline loops: CDR1 MNHNS, CDR2 SASEGT. The CDR3 extends over 12 amino acids. V was trimmed by 4 bases and J by 10 bases, leaving 11 bases between them. As DNA, the CDR3 is TGTGCCAGCAGTGGGACGTCAGGGGAGCAGTTCTTC. This codes for CASSGTSGEQFF.

A remark on this clonotype: The germline gene is not matched at one end of the junction; a read error may be the cause. The chain uses TRBV25-1 and TRBJ2-5, with D perhaps TRBD1 or TRBD2 (6 bases each). Germline values: CDR1 MGHDK, CDR2 SYGVNS. The CDR3 length is 16 residues. CDR3 DNA: TGTGCCAGCGGGGGGCAAGGAGGCCGGGGATCAGAGACGCAGTACTTC. As protein: CASGGQGGRGSETQYF.

This clonotype was seen a handful of times. This chain connects TRBV4-1 to TRBJ2-6; 8 bases map to TRBD1. The germline CDR1 and CDR2 sequences are MGHRA and YSYEKL. V gave up 2 bases and J gave up 4 bases; unmatched junction bases: 16. The CDR3 length is 20 residues. The CDR3 sequence: CASSQNLAEDRATGANVLTF. CDR3 nucleotide sequence: TGCGCCAGCAGCCAAAATTTGGCCGAGGACAGGGCGACCGGGGCCAACGTCCTGACTTTC.

The chain is built from TRBV6-1 and TRBJ2-5; D remains ambiguous. V lost 7 bases to trimming and J lost 2 bases, with 5 bases between them. Germline CDR1 reads MNHNS; CDR2 reads SASEGT. This CDR3 contains 11 residues. The CDR3 bases are TGTGCCAGCACCCCTCAAGAGACCCAGTACTTC. This gives the protein CASTPQETQYF.

This clonotype was seen repeatedly, ten times or more. This sequence joins TRBV7-2 and TRBJ2-5; 10 bases are a match to TRBD2. V dropped 2 bases and J dropped 5; count of bases not matched to a gene: 14. The CDR3 has 18 residues. Looked up from germline, CDR1 is SGHTA and CDR2 is FQGNSA. CDR3 sequence reads: CASSLWSGGAEVAETQYF. In nucleotides, the CDR3 is TGTGCCAGCAGCTTATGGAGCGGGGGGGCTGAAGTCGCGGAGACCCAGTACTTC.

The chain uses TRBV25-1 and TRBJ2-1, with no clear D. CDR1 and CDR2 (germline): MGHDK, SYGVNS. V shed 2 bases and J shed 16 bases, with 15 bases lying between them. The CDR3 extends over 12 amino acids. CDR3 sequence: CASSEPNAPQFF. Written as DNA, the CDR3 is TGTGCCAGCAGTGAACCCAACGCACCCCAATTCTTC.

This chain uses TRBV7-6 with TRBJ2-5; D is ambiguous. The J call may be mistaken, given a closer DNA end match to TRBJ2-7. Germline V gene sequence: CDR1 SGHVS, CDR2 FNYEAQ. This CDR3 region has 12 residues. In DNA form, the CDR3 reads TGTGCCAGCAGCCCGGGCGACTACGAGCAGTACTTC. It specifies CASSPGDYEQYF.

In this sample, this clonotype is medium-sized (0.01 to 0.1%). The CDR3 nucleotides are TGTGCCAGCAGCTTAGCGCAAGGGGGCCCCCTCCACTTT. Protein: CASSLAQGGPLHF. The chain combines TRBV7-2 with TRBJ1-6; 7 bases line up with TRBD1. Germline V lookup: CDR1 SGHTA, CDR2 FQGNSA. V lost 0 bases and J lost 13; bases outside the gene matches: 3. CDR3 length: 13 residues.

This clonotype was seen repeatedly, ten times or more. The chain joins TRBV6-1 to TRBJ2-1; a weak D match, TRBD2 (5 bases). V lost 7 bases and J 3 bases, leaving 10 bases between the germline ends. Germline-derived CDR1 and CDR2 are MNHNS and SASEGT. This CDR3 region has 13 residues. The CDR3 DNA follows: TGTGCCAGCACCAACGGGATCTACAATGAGCAGTTCTTC. Translated: CASTNGIYNEQFF.

By share, this clonotype ranks as medium-sized (0.01 to 0.1%). The J gene is TRBJ2-3, the V gene TRBV6-1, with D unresolved. CDR1 and CDR2 (germline): MNHNS, SASEGT. The length of the CDR3 is 12 residues. Between the trimmed V and J ends, which lost 5 bases and 2 bases, there was a span of 5 bases. CDR3 amino acids: CASSPATDTQYF. CDR3 nucleotides: TGTGCCAGCAGTCCAGCCACAGATACGCAGTATTTT.

This clonotype was picked up many times. This chain joins TRBV6-1 and TRBJ2-5, with a possible D match to TRBD2 (5 bases). V dropped 6 bases and J dropped 5 bases, with 10 bases sitting between them. Germline CDR1 reads MNHNS; CDR2 reads SASEGT. CDR3 size: 12 residues. The CDR3 loop reads CASRSRGETQYF. Here the CDR3 DNA reads TGTGCCAGCAGGTCACGAGGGGAGACCCAGTACTTC.

This clonotype was picked up a small number of times. The chain is built from TRBV6-1 and TRBJ2-1, with D uncertain. The tail of the sequence fits TRBJ2-7 better, so the J call may be wrong. The CDR3 consists of 15 residues. Germline V gene data show CDR1 as MNHNS and CDR2 as SASEGT. The CDR3 spells CASSLRVQGTYEQYF. The CDR3 bases are TGTGCCAGCAGTCTCCGGGTCCAAGGCACCTACGAGCAGTACTTC.

By its share, this clonotype is medium-sized. The chain recombines TRBV10-2 with TRBJ1-1, with unresolved D. The CDR3 has 12 residues. The germline V and J ends were trimmed by 6 bases and 5 bases, with 10 bases remaining between them. Germline V gene lookup returns CDR1 WSHSY and CDR2 SAAADI. The CDR3 region is CASSFGGTEAFF. The CDR3 region has the DNA TGCGCCAGCAGCTTCGGTGGGACTGAAGCTTTCTTT.

This clonotype was counted only a few times. The chain joins TRBV7-6 to TRBJ1-1; D not resolved. The CDR3 sequence is 13 residues long. The germline V gene has CDR1 SGHVS and CDR2 FNYEAQ. The ends were cut back, 5 bases at V and 3 bases at J, with 10 bases in the middle. The CDR3 here is CASSPSGDTEAFF. CDR3 sequence (DNA): TGTGCCAGCAGCCCCAGTGGGGACACTGAAGCTTTCTTT.

The rearrangement joins TRBV10-1 to TRBJ2-4, with D possibly TRBD1 on 6 matching bases. Germline assignment: CDR1 WNHNN and CDR2 SYGVQD (reference sequence). This CDR3 spans 16 amino acids. V lost 3 bases to trimming and J lost 13 bases, with 25 bases between them. CDR3 sequence reads: CASSDKGVGAKNTQYF. The CDR3 nucleotides read TGCGCCAGCAGTGATAAGGGGGTGGGGGCCAAAAATACGCAGTACTTC.